This T cell receptor (beta chain) comes out of a study of early T cells in non-severe SARS-CoV-2 infection. Study background: RNA in bulk from unsorted whole blood was sequenced, and chains were unpaired.

Trimming cost V 0 bases and J 10 bases; bases outside gene matches: 8. The CDR3 length is 15 residues. Germline V gives CDR1 GTSNPN, CDR2 SVGIG (reference sequence). The study's findings and limits: VDJdb-based annotation leaned toward anti-spike CD8 responses and missed private and CD4 specificities.

This clonotype was seen a handful of times. Its antigen remains unknown. Attachment of unique molecular identifiers was made to individual cDNA molecules. Each CDR3 protein gets one entry after TCRdb re-called the 5' RACE reads with MiXCR. The data contain tens of thousands of distinct CDR3 sequences, under 7% of them singletons. Sequencing was performed on whole blood. V usage is TRBV30 and J usage is TRBJ2-1; 11 nucleotides align to TRBD2. The TCR was taken from an adult who was a healthcare worker with PCR-confirmed SARS-CoV-2 infection or an uninfected control (not recorded which). CDR3 sequence: CAWSVLAGARGEQFF. The CDR3 bases are TGTGCCTGGAGTGTACTAGCGGGAGCCCGGGGAGAGCAGTTCTTC.